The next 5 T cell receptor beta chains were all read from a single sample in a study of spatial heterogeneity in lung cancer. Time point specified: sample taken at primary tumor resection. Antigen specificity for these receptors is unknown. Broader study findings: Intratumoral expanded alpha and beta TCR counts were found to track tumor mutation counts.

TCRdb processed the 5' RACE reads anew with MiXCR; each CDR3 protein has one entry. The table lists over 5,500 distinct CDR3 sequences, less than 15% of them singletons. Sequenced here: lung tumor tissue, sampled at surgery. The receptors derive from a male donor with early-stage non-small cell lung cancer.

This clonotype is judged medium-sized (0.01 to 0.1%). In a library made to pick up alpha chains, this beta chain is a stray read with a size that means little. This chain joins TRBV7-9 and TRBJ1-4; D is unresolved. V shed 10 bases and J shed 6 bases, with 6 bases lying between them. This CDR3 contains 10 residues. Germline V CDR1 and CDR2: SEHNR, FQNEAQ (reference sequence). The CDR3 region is CATGDEKLFF. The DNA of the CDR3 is TGTGCCACCGGAGATGAAAAACTGTTTTTT. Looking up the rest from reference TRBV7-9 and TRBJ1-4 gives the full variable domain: DTGVSQNPRHKITKRGQNVTFRCDPISEHNRLYWYRQTLGQGPEFLTYFQNEAQLEKSRLLSDRFSAERPKGSFSTLEIQRTEQGDSAMYLCATGDEKLFFGSGTQLSVL.

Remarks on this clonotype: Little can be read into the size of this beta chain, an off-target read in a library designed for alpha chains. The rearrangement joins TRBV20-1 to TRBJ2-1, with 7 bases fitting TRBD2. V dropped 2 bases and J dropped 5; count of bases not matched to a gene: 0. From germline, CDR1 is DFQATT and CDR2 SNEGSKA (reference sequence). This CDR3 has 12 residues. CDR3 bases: TGCAGTGCTAGACTAGCGGACAATGAGCAGTTCTTC. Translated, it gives CSARLADNEQFF.

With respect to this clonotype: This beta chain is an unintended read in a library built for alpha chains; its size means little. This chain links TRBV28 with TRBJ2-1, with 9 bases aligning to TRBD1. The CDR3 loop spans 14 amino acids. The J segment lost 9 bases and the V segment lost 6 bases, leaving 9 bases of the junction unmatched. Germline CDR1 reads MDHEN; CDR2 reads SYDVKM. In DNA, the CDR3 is TGTGCCAGCAGCCGGCCGACAGGGGGTGGTGAGCAGTTCTTC. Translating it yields CASSRPTGGGEQFF.

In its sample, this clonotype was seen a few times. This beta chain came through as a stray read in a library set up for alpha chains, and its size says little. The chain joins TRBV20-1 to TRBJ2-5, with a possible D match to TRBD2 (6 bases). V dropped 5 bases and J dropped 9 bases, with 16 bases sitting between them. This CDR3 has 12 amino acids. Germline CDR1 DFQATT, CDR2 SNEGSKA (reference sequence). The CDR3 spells CSASPTRAAQYF. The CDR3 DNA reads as TGCAGTGCTTCCCCGACTAGAGCGGCCCAGTACTTC.

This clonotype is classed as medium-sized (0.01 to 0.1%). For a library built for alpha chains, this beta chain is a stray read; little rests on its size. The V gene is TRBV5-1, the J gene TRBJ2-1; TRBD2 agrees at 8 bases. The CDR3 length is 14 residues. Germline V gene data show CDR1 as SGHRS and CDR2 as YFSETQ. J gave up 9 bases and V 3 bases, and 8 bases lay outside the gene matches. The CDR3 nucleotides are TGCGCCAGCAGCTCCGGGACTAGTACCGGTGAGCAGTTCTTC. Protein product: CASSSGTSTGEQFF.